One T cell receptor (beta chain) is described in this entry. The CDR3 spans 13 residues. The germline gives CDR1 LGHNA, CDR2 YSLEER. With 4 bases removed from V and 5 bases from J, the gap between germline ends came to 10 bases. This record belongs to a study of blood T cell repertoires in COVID-19. Study-wide background: Collection of acute and convalescent COVID-19 samples took place in the United States, Italy and Spain. PBMCs, B-cell-depleted T cells, or T cells provided the cDNA or gDNA that made up the material.

Clones were read by immunoSEQ multiplex PCR, and TCRdb kept only the in-frame ones, dropping some. The repertoire consists of about 180,000 clones, with 80% to 90% occurring once and the leading ten covering approximately 12%. Sequenced material: peripheral blood. The sequence derives from a woman between 65 and 79 years old with COVID-19, enrolled during active disease. This chain joins TRBV4-3 and TRBJ2-3, with D possibly TRBD1 on 5 matching bases. CDR3 residues: CASSRGGGDTQYF. The CDR3 coding sequence is TGCGCCAGCAGCCGGGGCGGTGGAGATACGCAGTATTTT.